This T cell receptor beta chain was recorded in a study of T cell responses to AZD1222 COVID-19 vaccine. Study-wide points: In a largely white British group with more females than males, clonal diversity was possibly underestimated. Nearly half of spike-specific TCRs reportedly go after variant regions that carry no mutations.

Germline CDR1 SGHTA, CDR2 FQGTGA. The ends were cut back, 5 bases at V and 10 bases at J, with 17 bases in the middle. The CDR3 has 13 residues. In regard to this clone: The antigen is undetermined.

The repertoire was sequenced with immunoSEQ multiplex PCR; TCRdb's copy has only in-frame clones and lacks some. This sample has 75,000 to 95,000 clones, with around nine tenths found just once. V usage is TRBV7-3 and J usage is TRBJ2-5; D perhaps matches TRBD2 (6 bases). The specimen comprised peripheral blood, sampled on day 0 of AZD1222 vaccination. This receptor was identified in an adult in good health. CDR3 loop: CASSRDSSFGQYF. The CDR3 coding sequence is TGTGCCAGCAGCCGGGACTCGTCATTCGGCCAGTACTTC.